The clone carrying this T cell receptor (beta chain) has only a few counts. This entry belongs to a study of human T cells and chemical hapten exposure. This CDR3 contains 18 residues. V lost 7 bases and J lost 3, with 27 bases in between. Per germline, CDR1 MNHNS and CDR2 SASEGT. Time point specified: patch test 2, 6 weeks after DPC sensitization. Treatment indicated: therapeutic diphenylcyclopropenone sensitization with weekly scalp DPC. TCRdb ran MiXCR on the RACE reads and lists one entry per CDR3 protein. The repertoire holds about 78,000 distinct CDR3 sequences, with around 8.8% as singletons. The clonotype was recovered from a woman in her forties or fifties with alopecia areata. Some clones in this sample may be carry-over from other donors' samples. The chain joins TRBV6-1 to TRBJ1-1; D possibly corresponds to TRBD1 (5 bases). Sequences were derived from whole blood, sampled in connection with sensitization to the hapten diphenylcyclopropenone (DPC). The CDR3 here is CASTARGRGRESDTEAFF. CDR3 DNA sequence: TGTGCCAGCACGGCTCGGGGACGGGGCAGGGAAAGTGACACTGAAGCTTTCTTT.